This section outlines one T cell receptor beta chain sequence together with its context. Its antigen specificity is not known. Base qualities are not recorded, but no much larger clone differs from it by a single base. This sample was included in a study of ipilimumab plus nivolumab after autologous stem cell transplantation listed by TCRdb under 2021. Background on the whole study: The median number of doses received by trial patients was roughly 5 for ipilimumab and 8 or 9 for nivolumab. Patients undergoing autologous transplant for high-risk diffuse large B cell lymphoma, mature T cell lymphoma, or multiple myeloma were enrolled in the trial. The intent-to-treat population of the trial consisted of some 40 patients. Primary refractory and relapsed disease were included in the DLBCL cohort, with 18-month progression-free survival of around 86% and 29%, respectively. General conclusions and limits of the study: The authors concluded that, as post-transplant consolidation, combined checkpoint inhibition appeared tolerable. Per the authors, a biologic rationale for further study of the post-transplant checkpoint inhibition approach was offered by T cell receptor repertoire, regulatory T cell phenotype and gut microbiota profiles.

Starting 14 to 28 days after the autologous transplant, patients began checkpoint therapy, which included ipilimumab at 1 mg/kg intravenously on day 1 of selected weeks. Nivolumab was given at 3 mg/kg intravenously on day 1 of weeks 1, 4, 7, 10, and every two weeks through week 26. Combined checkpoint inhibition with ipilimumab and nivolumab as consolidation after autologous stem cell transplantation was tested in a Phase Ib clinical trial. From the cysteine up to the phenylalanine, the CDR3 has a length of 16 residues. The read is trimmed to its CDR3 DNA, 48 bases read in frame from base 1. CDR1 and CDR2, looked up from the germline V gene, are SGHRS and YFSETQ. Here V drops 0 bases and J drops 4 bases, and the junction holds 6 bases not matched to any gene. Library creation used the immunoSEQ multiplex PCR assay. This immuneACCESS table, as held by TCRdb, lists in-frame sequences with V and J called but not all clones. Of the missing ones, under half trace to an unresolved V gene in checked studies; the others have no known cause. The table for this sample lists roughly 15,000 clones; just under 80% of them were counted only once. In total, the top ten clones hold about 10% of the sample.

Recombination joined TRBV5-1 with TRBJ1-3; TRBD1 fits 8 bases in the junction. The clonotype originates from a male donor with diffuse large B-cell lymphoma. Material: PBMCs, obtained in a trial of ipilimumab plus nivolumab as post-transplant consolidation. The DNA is TGCGCCAGCAGCTTGGCCGGGACAGGCTTCGGAAACACCATATATTTT. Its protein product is CASSLAGTGFGNTIYF.